The T cell receptor (beta chain) under discussion was sequenced for a study of T-cell reconstitution after alpha-beta-depleted transplantation in children. Unique molecular identifiers were built into the TCRbeta library. TCRdb fed the PCR reads into MiXCR, producing one record per CDR3 protein. The sample holds 780,000 or so distinct CDR3 sequences, around 15% seen once. Concerning this clonotype itself: No antigen is known for it.

V was trimmed by 1 base and J by 4 bases, leaving 5 bases between them. The CDR3 spans 13 residues. Germline V gene sequence: CDR1 MGHRA, CDR2 YSYEKL. Study-wide results and limits: One year after transplant, T-cell counts and diversity came mostly from newly produced T cells.

Here the sequenced sample was PBMCs, mostly from graft donor cells, taken 360 days after TCRalphabeta/CD19-depleted stem cell transplant. This TCR came from a male patient between 5 and 17 years old who had a stem cell transplant for acute lymphoblastic leukemia, so the T cells may come from the graft donor. The V call is TRBV4-1, the J call TRBJ2-1; no reliable D call. CDR3 coding DNA: TGCGCCAGCAGCCAAGCCCCTTACAATGAGCAGTTCTTC. Translated: CASSQAPYNEQFF.